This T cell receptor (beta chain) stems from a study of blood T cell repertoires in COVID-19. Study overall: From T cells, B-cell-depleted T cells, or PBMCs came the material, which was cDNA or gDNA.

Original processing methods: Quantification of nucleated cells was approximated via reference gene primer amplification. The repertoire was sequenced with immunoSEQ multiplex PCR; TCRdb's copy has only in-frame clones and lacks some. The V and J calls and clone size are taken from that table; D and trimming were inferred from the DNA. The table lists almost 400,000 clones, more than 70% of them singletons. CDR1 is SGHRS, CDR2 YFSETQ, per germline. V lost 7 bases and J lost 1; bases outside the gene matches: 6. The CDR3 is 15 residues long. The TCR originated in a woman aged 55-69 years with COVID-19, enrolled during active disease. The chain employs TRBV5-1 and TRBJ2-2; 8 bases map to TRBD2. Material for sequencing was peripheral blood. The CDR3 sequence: CASLALAGNTGELFF. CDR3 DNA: TGCGCCAGCCTGGCGCTAGCGGGGAACACCGGGGAGCTGTTTTTT.